Sequencing of this T cell receptor (beta chain) was carried out in a study of T cell repertoires in cytomegalovirus infection. Study as a whole: Indicated by public TCR beta signatures were CMV infection and matching HLA type.

This clonotype was seen only a few times. Its antigen is unidentified. Study-wide results and limits: It was HLA-C-restricted CMV-specific TCR beta clonotypes that dominated the response ex vivo. Pooled public TCR beta family frequency picked out CMV carriers with the relevant HLA.

This CDR3 has 14 residues. Germline lookup yields CDR1 MDHEN and CDR2 SYDVKM. The V gene lost 1 base and the J gene lost 2 bases, with 8 bases spanning the gap. TCRdb re-derived calls from the reads in MiXCR, one entry per CDR3 protein. The sample lists hundreds of thousands of distinct CDR3 sequences; 15% to 20% were seen once. The chain combines TRBV28 with TRBJ1-2, with D tentatively TRBD1 (6 bases). The sequenced sample consisted of PBMCs. This TCR was recovered from a human donor in good health (CMV status not recorded). Some clones in this sample may be carry-over from other donors' samples. This chain's CDR3 is CASSLSDRNYGYTF. The CDR3 nucleotides read TGTGCCAGCAGTTTATCGGACAGAAACTATGGCTACACCTTC.